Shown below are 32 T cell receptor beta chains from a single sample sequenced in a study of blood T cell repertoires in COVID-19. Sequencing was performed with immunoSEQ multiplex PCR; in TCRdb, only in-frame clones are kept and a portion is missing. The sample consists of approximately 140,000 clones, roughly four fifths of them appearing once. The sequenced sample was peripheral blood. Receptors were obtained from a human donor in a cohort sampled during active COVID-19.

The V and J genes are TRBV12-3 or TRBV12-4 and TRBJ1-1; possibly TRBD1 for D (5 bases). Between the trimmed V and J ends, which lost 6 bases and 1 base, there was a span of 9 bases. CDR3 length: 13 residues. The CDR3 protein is CASRRTGNTEAFF. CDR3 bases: TGTGCCAGCAGACGTACAGGGAACACTGAAGCTTTCTTT.

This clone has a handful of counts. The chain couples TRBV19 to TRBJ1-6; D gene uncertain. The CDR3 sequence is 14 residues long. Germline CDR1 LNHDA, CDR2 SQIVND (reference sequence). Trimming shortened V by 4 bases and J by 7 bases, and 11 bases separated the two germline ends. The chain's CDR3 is CASSSAIRNSPLHF. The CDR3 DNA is TGTGCCAGTAGTAGTGCGATTCGGAATTCACCCCTCCACTTT.

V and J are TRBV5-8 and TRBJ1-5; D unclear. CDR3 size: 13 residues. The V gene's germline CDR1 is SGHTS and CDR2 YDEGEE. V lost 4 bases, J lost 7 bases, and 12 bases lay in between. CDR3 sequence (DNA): TGTGCCAGCAGCCTGGACCGGAGGCAGCCCCAGCATTTT. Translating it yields CASSLDRRQPQHF.

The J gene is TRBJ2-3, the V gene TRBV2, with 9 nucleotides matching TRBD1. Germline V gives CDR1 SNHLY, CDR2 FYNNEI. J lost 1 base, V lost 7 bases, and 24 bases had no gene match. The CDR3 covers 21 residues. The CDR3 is CASNQRAGTGLSGAGTDTQYF. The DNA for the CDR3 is TGTGCCAGCAATCAAAGGGCTGGGACAGGGTTATCTGGAGCCGGCACAGATACGCAGTATTTT.

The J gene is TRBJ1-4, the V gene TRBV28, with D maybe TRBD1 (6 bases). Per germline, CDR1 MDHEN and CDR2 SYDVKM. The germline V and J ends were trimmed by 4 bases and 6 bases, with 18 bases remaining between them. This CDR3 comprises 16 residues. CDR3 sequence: CASSSGATGIDEKLFF. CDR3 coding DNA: TGTGCCAGCAGTTCTGGGGCTACAGGGATCGATGAAAAACTGTTTTTT.

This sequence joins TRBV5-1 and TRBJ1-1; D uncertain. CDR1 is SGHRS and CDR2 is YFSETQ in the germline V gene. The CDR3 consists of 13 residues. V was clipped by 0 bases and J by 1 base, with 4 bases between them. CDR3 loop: CASSLEANTEAFF. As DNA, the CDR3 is TGCGCCAGCAGCTTGGAAGCGAACACTGAAGCTTTCTTT.

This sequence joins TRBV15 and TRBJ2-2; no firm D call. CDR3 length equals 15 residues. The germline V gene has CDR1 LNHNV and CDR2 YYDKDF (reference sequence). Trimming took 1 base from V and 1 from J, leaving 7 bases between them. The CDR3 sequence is CATSRGGGNTGELFF. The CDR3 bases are TGTGCCACCAGCAGAGGAGGTGGGAACACCGGGGAGCTGTTTTTT. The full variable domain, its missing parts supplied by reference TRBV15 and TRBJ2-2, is DAMVIQNPRYQVTQFGKPVTLSCSQTLNHNVMYWYQQKSSQAPKLLFHYYDKDFNNEADTPDNFQSRRPNTSFCFLDIRSPGLGDTAMYLCATSRGGGNTGELFFGEGSRLTVL.

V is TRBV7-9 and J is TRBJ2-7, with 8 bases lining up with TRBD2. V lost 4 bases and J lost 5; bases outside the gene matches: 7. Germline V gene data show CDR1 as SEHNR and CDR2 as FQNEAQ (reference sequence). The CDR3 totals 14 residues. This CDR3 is CASSWGLESNEQYF. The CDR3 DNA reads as TGTGCCAGCAGCTGGGGACTAGAATCCAACGAGCAGTACTTC. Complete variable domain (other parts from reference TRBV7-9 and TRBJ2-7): DTGVSQNPRHKITKRGQNVTFRCDPISEHNRLYWYRQTLGQGPEFLTYFQNEAQLEKSRLLSDRFSAERPKGSFSTLEIQRTEQGDSAMYLCASSWGLESNEQYFGPGTRLTVT.

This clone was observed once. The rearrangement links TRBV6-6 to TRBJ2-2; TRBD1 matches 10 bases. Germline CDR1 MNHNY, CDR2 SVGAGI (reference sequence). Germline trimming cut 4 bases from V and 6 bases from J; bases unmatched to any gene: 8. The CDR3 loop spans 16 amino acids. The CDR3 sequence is CASSSPGQGFPGELFF. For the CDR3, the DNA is TGTGCCAGCAGTTCACCGGGACAGGGGTTCCCCGGGGAGCTGTTTTTT.

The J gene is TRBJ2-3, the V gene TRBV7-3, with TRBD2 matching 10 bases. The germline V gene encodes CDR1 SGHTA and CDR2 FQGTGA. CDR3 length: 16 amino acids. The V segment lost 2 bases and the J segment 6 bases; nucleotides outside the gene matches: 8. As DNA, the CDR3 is TGTGCCAGCAGCTTAGCAGCGGGAGGGACGTCGGATACGCAGTATTTT. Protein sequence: CASSLAAGGTSDTQYF.

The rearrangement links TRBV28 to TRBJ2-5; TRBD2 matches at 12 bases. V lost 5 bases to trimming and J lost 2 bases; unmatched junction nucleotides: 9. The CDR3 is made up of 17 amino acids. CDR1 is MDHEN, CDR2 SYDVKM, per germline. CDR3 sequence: CASSTHLTSGSQETQYF. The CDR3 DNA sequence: TGTGCCAGCAGTACCCACCTGACTAGCGGGAGTCAAGAGACCCAGTACTTC.

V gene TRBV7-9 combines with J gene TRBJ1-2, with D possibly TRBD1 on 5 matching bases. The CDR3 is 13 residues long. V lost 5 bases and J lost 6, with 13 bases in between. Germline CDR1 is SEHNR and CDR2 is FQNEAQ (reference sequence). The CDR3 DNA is TGTGCCAGCAGCAGACAGATCGCCGATGGCTACACCTTC. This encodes CASSRQIADGYTF.

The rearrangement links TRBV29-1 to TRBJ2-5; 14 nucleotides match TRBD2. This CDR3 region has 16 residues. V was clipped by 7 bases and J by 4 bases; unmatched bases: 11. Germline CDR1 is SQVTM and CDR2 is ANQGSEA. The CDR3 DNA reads TGCAGCGCCCCAGGACTAGCGGGAGGAAAGGGAGAGACCCAGTACTTC. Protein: CSAPGLAGGKGETQYF.

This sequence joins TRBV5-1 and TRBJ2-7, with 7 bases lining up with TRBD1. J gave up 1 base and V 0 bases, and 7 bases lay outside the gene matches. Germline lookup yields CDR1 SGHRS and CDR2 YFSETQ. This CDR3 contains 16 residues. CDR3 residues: CASSLAAGGTSYEQYF. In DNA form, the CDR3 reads TGCGCCAGCAGCTTGGCCGCAGGGGGTACATCCTACGAGCAGTACTTC. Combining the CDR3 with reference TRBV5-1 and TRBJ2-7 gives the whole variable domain KAGVTQTPRYLIKTRGQQVTLSCSPISGHRSVSWYQQTPGQGLQFLFEYFSETQRNKGNFPGRFSGRQFSNSRSEMNVSTLELGDSALYLCASSLAAGGTSYEQYFGPGTRLTVT.

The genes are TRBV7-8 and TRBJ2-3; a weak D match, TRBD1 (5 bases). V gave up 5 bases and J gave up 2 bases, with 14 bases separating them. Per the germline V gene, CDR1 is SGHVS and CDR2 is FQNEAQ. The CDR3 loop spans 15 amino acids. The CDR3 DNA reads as TGTGCCAGCAGCCCTTGGGGCTCAAACACAGATACGCAGTATTTT. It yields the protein CASSPWGSNTDTQYF.

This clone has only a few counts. The CDR3 protein is CASSLGGTEAAFF. The CDR3 DNA is TGCGCCAGCAGCTTGGGTGGCACGGAGGCGGCTTTCTTT. The gene calls are TRBV5-1 and TRBJ1-1; unclear D gene. CDR3 length equals 13 residues. V gave up 0 bases and J gave up 11 bases, with 14 bases separating them. The germline V gene has CDR1 SGHRS and CDR2 YFSETQ.

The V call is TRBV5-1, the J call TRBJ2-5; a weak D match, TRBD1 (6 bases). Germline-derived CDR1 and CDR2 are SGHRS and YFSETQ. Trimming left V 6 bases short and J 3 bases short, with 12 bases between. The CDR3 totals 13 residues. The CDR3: CASTQQGEETQYF. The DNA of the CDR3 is TGCGCCAGCACACAACAGGGAGAAGAGACCCAGTACTTC.

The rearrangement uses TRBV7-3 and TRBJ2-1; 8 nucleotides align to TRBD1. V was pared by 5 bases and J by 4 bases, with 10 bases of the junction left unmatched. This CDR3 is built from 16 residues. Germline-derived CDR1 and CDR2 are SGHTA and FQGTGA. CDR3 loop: CASSPRQGLSYNEQFF. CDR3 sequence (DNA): TGTGCCAGCAGCCCTCGACAGGGGCTTTCTTACAATGAGCAGTTCTTC. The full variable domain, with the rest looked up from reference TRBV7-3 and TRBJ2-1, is GAGVSQTPSNKVTEKGKYVELRCDPISGHTALYWYRQSLGQGPEFLIYFQGTGAADDSGLPNDRFFAVRPEGSVSTLKIQRTERGDSAVYLCASSPRQGLSYNEQFFGPGTRLTVL.

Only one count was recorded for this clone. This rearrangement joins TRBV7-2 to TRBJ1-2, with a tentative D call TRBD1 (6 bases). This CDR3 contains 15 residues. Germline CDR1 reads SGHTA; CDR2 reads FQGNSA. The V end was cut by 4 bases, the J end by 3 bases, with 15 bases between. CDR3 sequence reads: CASSSDRQSYYGYTF. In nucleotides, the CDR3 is TGTGCCAGCAGCTCAGACAGGCAAAGCTACTATGGCTACACCTTC.

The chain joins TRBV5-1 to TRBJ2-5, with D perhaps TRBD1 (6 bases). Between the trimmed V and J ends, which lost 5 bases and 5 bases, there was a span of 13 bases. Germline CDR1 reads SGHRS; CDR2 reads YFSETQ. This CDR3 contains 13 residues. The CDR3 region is CASRHRAGETQYF. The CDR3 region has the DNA TGCGCCAGCAGGCACAGGGCCGGGGAGACCCAGTACTTC.

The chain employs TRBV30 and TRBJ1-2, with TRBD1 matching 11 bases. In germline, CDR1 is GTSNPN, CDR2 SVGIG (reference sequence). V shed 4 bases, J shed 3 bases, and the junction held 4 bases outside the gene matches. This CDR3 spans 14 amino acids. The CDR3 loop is CAWMRGQGDYGYTF. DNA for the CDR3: TGTGCCTGGATGAGGGGACAGGGGGACTATGGCTACACCTTC.

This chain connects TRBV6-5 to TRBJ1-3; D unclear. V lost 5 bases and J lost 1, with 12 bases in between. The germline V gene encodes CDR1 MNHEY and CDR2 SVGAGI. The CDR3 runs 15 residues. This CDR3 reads CASSPLVQSGNTIYF. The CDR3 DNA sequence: TGTGCCAGCAGTCCTTTAGTACAGTCTGGAAACACCATATATTTT.

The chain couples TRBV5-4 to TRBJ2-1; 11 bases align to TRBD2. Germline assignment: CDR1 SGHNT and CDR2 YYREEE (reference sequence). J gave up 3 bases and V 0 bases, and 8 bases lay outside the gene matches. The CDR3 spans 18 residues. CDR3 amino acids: CASSLGPRLAGFYNEQFF. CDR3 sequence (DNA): TGTGCCAGCAGCTTGGGGCCCCGACTAGCGGGGTTCTACAATGAGCAGTTCTTC.

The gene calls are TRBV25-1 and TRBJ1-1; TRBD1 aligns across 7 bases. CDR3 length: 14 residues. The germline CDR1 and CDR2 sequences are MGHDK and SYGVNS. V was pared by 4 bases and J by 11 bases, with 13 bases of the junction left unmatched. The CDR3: CASSAGGRRAAAFF. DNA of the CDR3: TGTGCCAGCAGTGCAGGGGGGCGCCGGGCCGCGGCTTTCTTT.

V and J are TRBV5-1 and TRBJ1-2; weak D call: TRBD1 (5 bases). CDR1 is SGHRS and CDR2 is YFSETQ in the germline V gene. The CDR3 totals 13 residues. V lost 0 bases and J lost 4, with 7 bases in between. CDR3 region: CASSLAGGYGYTF. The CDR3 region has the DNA TGCGCCAGCAGCTTGGCCGGGGGCTATGGCTACACCTTC.

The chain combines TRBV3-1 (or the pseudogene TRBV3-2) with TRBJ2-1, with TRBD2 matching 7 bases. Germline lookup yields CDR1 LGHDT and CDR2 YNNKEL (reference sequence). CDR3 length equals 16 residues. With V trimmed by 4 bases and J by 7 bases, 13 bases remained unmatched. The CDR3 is CASSRDYGSGRNEQFF. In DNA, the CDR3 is TGTGCCAGCAGCCGGGACTATGGTTCCGGGAGGAATGAGCAGTTCTTC.

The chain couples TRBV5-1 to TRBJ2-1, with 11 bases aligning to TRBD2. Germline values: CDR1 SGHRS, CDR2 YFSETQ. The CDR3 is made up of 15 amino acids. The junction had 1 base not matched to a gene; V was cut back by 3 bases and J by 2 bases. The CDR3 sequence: CASSSGLAAYNEQFF. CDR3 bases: TGCGCCAGCAGCTCGGGACTAGCGGCCTACAATGAGCAGTTCTTC.

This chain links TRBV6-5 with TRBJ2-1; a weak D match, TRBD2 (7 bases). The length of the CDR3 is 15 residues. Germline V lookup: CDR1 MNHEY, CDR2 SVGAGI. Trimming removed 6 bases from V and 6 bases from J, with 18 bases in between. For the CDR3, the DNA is TGTGCCAGCAGAATCCTAGGAGGGGGGGTCAATGAGCAGTTCTTC. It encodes CASRILGGGVNEQFF.

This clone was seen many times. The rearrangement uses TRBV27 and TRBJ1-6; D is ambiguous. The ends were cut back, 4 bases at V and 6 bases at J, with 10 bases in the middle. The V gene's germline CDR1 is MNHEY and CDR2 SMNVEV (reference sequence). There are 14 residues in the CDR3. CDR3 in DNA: TGTGCCAGCAGTTCCCCGTCCCTTAATTCACCCCTCCACTTT. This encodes CASSSPSLNSPLHF.

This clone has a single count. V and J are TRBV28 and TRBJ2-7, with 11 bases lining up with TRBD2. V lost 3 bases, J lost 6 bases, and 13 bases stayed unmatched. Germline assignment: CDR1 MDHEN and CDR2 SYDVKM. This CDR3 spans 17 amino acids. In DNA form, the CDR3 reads TGTGCCAGCAGTTTTCCACCGCACACTAGCGGGAGAGGCGAGCAGTACTTC. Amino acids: CASSFPPHTSGRGEQYF.

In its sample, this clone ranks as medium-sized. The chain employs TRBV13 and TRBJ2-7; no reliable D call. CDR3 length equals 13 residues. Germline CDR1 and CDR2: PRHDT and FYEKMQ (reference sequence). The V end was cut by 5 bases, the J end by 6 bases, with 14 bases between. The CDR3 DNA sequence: TGTGCCAGCAGCCCCAGTCCTCGCATCGAGCAGTACTTC. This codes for CASSPSPRIEQYF. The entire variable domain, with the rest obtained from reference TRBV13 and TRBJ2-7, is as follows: AAGVIQSPRHLIKEKRETATLKCYPIPRHDTVYWYQQGPGQDPQFLISFYEKMQSDKGSIPDRFSAQQFSDYHSELNMSSLELGDSALYFCASSPSPRIEQYFGPGTRLTVT.

For the CDR3, the DNA is TGTGCCAGCAGCTTCCGGTTAAGTCCGGACAGGGGGCAATTCTATGGCTACACCTTC. The encoded protein is CASSFRLSPDRGQFYGYTF. The chain couples TRBV7-9 to TRBJ1-2; 11 nucleotides line up with TRBD1. This CDR3 comprises 19 residues. Unmatched junction bases numbered 16, after V lost 3 bases and J lost 4 bases. In germline, CDR1 is SEHNR, CDR2 FQNEAQ (reference sequence).